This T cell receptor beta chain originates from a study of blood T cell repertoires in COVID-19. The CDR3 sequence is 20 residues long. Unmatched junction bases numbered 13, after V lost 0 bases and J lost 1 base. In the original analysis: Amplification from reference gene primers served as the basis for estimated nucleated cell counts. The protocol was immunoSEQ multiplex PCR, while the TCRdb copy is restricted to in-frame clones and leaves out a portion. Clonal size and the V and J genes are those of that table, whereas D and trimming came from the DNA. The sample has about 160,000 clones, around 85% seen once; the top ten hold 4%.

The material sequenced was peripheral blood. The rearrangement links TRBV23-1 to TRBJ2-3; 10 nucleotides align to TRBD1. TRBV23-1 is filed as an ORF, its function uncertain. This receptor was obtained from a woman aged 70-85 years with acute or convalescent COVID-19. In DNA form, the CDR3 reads TGCGCCAGCAGTCAATCTTATCGGACAGGGGGGCCCCCCGGCACAGATACGCAGTATTTT. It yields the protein CASSQSYRTGGPPGTDTQYF.